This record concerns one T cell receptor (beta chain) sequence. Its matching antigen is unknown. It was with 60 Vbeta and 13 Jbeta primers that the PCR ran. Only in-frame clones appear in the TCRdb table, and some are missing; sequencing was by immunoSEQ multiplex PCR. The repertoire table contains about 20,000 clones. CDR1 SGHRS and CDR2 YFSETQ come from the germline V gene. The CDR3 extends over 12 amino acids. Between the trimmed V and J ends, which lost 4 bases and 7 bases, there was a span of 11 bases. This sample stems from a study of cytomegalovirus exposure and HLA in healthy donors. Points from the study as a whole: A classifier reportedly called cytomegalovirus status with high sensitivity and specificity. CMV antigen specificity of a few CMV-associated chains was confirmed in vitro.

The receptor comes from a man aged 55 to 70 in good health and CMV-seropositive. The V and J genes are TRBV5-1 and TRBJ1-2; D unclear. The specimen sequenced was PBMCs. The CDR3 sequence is CASSVPEGGYTF. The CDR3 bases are TGCGCCAGCAGCGTCCCCGAGGGTGGCTACACCTTC.